This T cell receptor beta chain derives from a study of blood T cells in healthy people across ages. Next came a second PCR, run for about 6 to 12 cycles, which used a sample-barcoded 5' primer along with a J-beta primer mix. TCRdb reanalysed the 5' RACE reads using MiXCR and keeps one entry per CDR3 protein. The sample lists roughly 1,300,000 distinct CDR3 sequences, around 59% seen once, with 5.5% to 8% in the top ten. V dropped 6 bases and J dropped 3; count of bases not matched to a gene: 5. The CDR3 contains 13 residues. Sample: blood. The receptor comes from a man aged 18 to 30 in good health. The chain recombines TRBV12-3 or TRBV12-4 with TRBJ2-7; 7 bases agree with TRBD2. The CDR3 DNA is TGTGCCAGCAGGCTCACTAGCGACTACGAGCAGTACTTC. As protein: CASRLTSDYEQYF.